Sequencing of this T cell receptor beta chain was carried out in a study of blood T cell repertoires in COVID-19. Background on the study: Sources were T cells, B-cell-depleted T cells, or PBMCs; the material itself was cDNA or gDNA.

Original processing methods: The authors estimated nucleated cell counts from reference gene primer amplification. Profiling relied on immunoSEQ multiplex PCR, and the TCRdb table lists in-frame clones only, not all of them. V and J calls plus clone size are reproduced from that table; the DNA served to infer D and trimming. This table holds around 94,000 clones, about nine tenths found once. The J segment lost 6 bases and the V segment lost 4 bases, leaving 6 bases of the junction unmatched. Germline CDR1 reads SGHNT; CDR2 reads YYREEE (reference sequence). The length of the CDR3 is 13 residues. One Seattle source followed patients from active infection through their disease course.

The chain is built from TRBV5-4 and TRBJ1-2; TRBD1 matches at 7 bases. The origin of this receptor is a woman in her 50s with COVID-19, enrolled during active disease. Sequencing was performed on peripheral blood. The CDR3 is CASSKGQVDGYTF. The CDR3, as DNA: TGTGCCAGCAGCAAAGGACAGGTCGATGGCTACACCTTC.